The 30 T cell receptor beta chains in this list originate from one sample, sequenced in a study of blood T cell repertoires in COVID-19. Using immunoSEQ multiplex PCR, the repertoire was profiled, and TCRdb retains in-frame clones only, with some absent. The data contain fewer than 250,000 clones, 86% of them singletons. Sequencing was performed on peripheral blood. These TCRs come from a woman aged 60-75 years who had recovered from COVID-19.

This chain links TRBV23-1 with TRBJ1-3; D might be TRBD1 (5 bases). TRBV23-1 is an ORF, with its function uncertain. The ends were cut back, 6 bases at V and 0 bases at J, with 15 bases in the middle. The CDR3 has 16 residues. This chain's CDR3 is CASSSTRVNSGNTIYF. Written as DNA, the CDR3 is TGCGCCAGCAGCAGTACCAGGGTCAACTCTGGAAACACCATATATTTT.

V and J are TRBV5-1 and TRBJ2-1, with D possibly TRBD1 on 5 matching bases. In germline, CDR1 is SGHRS, CDR2 YFSETQ. The CDR3 is 13 amino acids. Between the trimmed V and J ends, which lost 1 base and 7 bases, there was a span of 9 bases. The CDR3 loop reads CASSLLGVNEQFF. The CDR3 DNA reads TGCGCCAGCAGCTTGCTAGGGGTAAATGAGCAGTTCTTC. Full variable domain (outside the CDR3, taken from reference TRBV5-1 and TRBJ2-1): KAGVTQTPRYLIKTRGQQVTLSCSPISGHRSVSWYQQTPGQGLQFLFEYFSETQRNKGNFPGRFSGRQFSNSRSEMNVSTLELGDSALYLCASSLLGVNEQFFGPGTRLTVL.

This clone appeared a single time. This sequence joins TRBV14 and TRBJ1-1; no firm D call. The CDR3 totals 13 residues. Trimming took 0 bases from V and 6 from J, leaving 8 bases between them. CDR1 SGHDN and CDR2 FVKESK come from the germline V gene. The CDR3 here is CASSQDLRSEAFF. CDR3 sequence (DNA): TGTGCCAGCAGCCAAGATCTACGATCTGAAGCTTTCTTT.

The chain couples TRBV16 to TRBJ2-5, with D possibly being TRBD1 (5 bases). CDR1 is KGHSY, CDR2 FQNENV, per germline. The CDR3 runs 11 residues. With 6 bases removed from V and 7 bases from J, the gap between germline ends came to 9 bases. The CDR3, as DNA: TGTGCCAGCAGTCGACAGTTGACCCAGTACTTC. Protein sequence: CASSRQLTQYF.

CDR3 in DNA: TGTGCCAGCAGCGTAGGGACAGGCCTCACCTACGAGCAGTACTTC. Translated: CASSVGTGLTYEQYF. The chain uses TRBV9 and TRBJ2-7; 7 nucleotides match TRBD1. The ends lost 0 bases at V and 2 bases at J; junction bases unmatched: 5. The CDR3 covers 15 residues. In germline, CDR1 is SGDLS, CDR2 YYNGEE.

V usage is TRBV5-4 and J usage is TRBJ1-1; 9 positions agree with TRBD1. Unmatched junction bases numbered 6, after V lost 5 bases and J lost 1 base. The length of the CDR3 is 15 residues. The germline V gene has CDR1 SGHNT and CDR2 YYREEE (reference sequence). The CDR3 bases are TGTGCCAGCAGTAAACCGGGACAGGGGAACACTGAAGCTTTCTTT. Translation: CASSKPGQGNTEAFF.

This clone was picked up one time. The chain combines TRBV13 with TRBJ2-7; D might be TRBD2 (5 bases). Trimming took 3 bases from V and 4 from J, leaving 7 bases between them. The CDR3 loop spans 12 amino acids. Looked up from germline, CDR1 is PRHDT and CDR2 is FYEKMQ (reference sequence). CDR3 DNA: TGTGCCAGCAGCTTGGGAGATTACGAGCAGTACTTC. This gives the protein CASSLGDYEQYF.

This clone was observed once. The CDR3 DNA follows: TGTGCCAGCAGTTCCCGACAGGGGTACTATAATTCACCCCTCCACTTT. Translated: CASSSRQGYYNSPLHF. V is TRBV28 and J is TRBJ1-6; 8 bases align to TRBD1. CDR3 length equals 16 residues. With 4 bases clipped from V and 3 bases from J, the junction kept 5 bases outside the gene matches. In germline, CDR1 is MDHEN, CDR2 SYDVKM.

The chain has TRBV7-9 and TRBJ2-5, with no clear D. The germline gives CDR1 SEHNR, CDR2 FQNEAQ (reference sequence). V was shortened by 0 bases and J by 4 bases, with 12 bases between the two germline ends. The CDR3 has 15 amino acids. The CDR3, as DNA: TGTGCCAGCAGCTTAGCCTACTCCCCCCGAGAGACCCAGTACTTC. This sequence encodes CASSLAYSPRETQYF.

This CDR3 reads CASSYSRSGGTDTQYF. CDR3 bases: TGTGCCAGCAGTTACTCGAGATCGGGGGGCACAGATACGCAGTATTTT. The chain combines TRBV6-6 with TRBJ2-3, with TRBD2 as a possible D gene (6 bases). Trimming cost V 0 bases and J 1 base, with 11 bases left between them. The CDR3 loop spans 16 amino acids. Germline CDR1 and CDR2: MNHNY and SVGAGI (reference sequence).

The chain links TRBV5-1 to TRBJ1-4, with D hard to call. From germline, CDR1 is SGHRS and CDR2 YFSETQ. The CDR3 spans 16 residues. The ends were cut back, 0 bases at V and 0 bases at J, with 9 bases in the middle. CDR3 sequence: CASSLDTFATNEKLFF. DNA for the CDR3: TGCGCCAGCAGCTTGGATACATTCGCAACTAATGAAAAACTGTTTTTT.

The chain joins TRBV3-1 (or the pseudogene TRBV3-2) to TRBJ2-5; the match to TRBD1 covers 10 bases. J was trimmed by 3 bases and V by 3 bases; bases with no gene match: 4. The CDR3 extends over 15 amino acids. Germline V gene sequence: CDR1 LGHDT, CDR2 YNNKEL (reference sequence). As DNA, the CDR3 is TGTGCCAGCAGCCACCTCGGGACAGGGGAAGAGACCCAGTACTTC. It encodes CASSHLGTGEETQYF.

The chain recombines TRBV6-1 with TRBJ1-3; D unclear. V shed 0 bases and J shed 0 bases, with 6 bases lying between them. CDR3 size: 15 residues. From germline, CDR1 is MNHNS and CDR2 SASEGT. The CDR3 is CASSEAPSSGNTIYF. For the CDR3, the DNA is TGTGCCAGCAGTGAAGCGCCCAGCTCTGGAAACACCATATATTTT.

This CDR3 is CASSSGQTNEKLFF. CDR3 in DNA: TGTGCCAGCAGCTCGGGACAGACTAATGAAAAACTGTTTTTT. The chain uses TRBV7-9 and TRBJ1-4; 7 nucleotides align to TRBD1. In germline, CDR1 is SEHNR, CDR2 FQNEAQ (reference sequence). The CDR3 is 14 amino acids. Trimming took 4 bases from V and 2 from J; bases not matched to a gene: 1.

The chain recombines TRBV4-2 with TRBJ2-7; 8 bases align to TRBD1. Germline CDR1 is LGHNA and CDR2 is YNFKEQ. The CDR3 consists of 15 residues. The V and J ends lost 5 bases and 3 bases, in that order; junction bases with no gene match: 9. The CDR3 coding sequence is TGTGCCAGCAGCTTTCAACAGGGGGGTCTCTACGAGCAGTACTTC. Amino acid sequence: CASSFQQGGLYEQYF.

The chain has TRBV3-1 (or the pseudogene TRBV3-2) and TRBJ1-6; TRBD1 agrees at 9 bases. Per the germline V gene, CDR1 is LGHDT and CDR2 is YNNKEL (reference sequence). The CDR3 contains 16 residues. V shed 6 bases, J shed 7 bases, and the junction held 10 bases outside the gene matches. In DNA, the CDR3 is TGTGCCAGCAGTCTGCCGGGACAGGGACTAAATTCACCCCTCCACTTT. This translates into CASSLPGQGLNSPLHF.

The chain uses TRBV6-2 or TRBV6-3 and TRBJ2-5; TRBD2 matches at 13 bases. J gave up 5 bases and V 0 bases, and 6 bases lay outside the gene matches. Germline CDR1 MNHEY, CDR2 SVGEGT. This CDR3 comprises 17 residues. The CDR3 sequence: CASSYSSGLAGRETQYF. CDR3 bases: TGTGCCAGCAGTTACTCCTCGGGACTAGCGGGGAGGGAGACCCAGTACTTC.

V is TRBV7-3 and J is TRBJ2-1, with D perhaps TRBD2 (6 bases). The germline V gene has CDR1 SGHTA and CDR2 FQGTGA. V shed 0 bases and J shed 0 bases, with 6 bases lying between them. The CDR3 is made up of 15 amino acids. The CDR3 here is CASSLTGGSYNEQFF. CDR3 DNA: TGTGCCAGCAGCTTAACGGGGGGCTCCTACAATGAGCAGTTCTTC.

This chain uses TRBV15 with TRBJ1-4; TRBD1 is a possible D gene (5 bases). Trimming cost V 4 bases and J 6 bases, with 15 bases left between them. This CDR3 comprises 15 residues. Germline CDR1 and CDR2: LNHNV and YYDKDF (reference sequence). The chain's CDR3 is CATSTTEGGDEKLFF. Here the CDR3 DNA reads TGTGCCACCAGCACCACAGAGGGAGGGGATGAAAAACTGTTTTTT. The whole variable domain, remainder taken from reference TRBV15 and TRBJ1-4, is DAMVIQNPRYQVTQFGKPVTLSCSQTLNHNVMYWYQQKSSQAPKLLFHYYDKDFNNEADTPDNFQSRRPNTSFCFLDIRSPGLGDTAMYLCATSTTEGGDEKLFFGSGTQLSVL.

The chain couples TRBV2 to TRBJ2-2; D may be TRBD1 (6 bases). Germline loops: CDR1 SNHLY, CDR2 FYNNEI. Trimming took off 2 bases at V and 11 bases at J, with 15 bases between the two ends. CDR3 length: 14 amino acids. CDR3: CASSELQGPIELFF. The CDR3 DNA reads as TGTGCCAGCAGTGAACTACAGGGACCCATCGAGCTGTTTTTT. Together with reference TRBV2 and TRBJ2-2, the CDR3 gives the full variable domain: EPEVTQTPSHQVTQMGQEVILRCVPISNHLYFYWYRQILGQKVEFLVSFYNNEISEKSEIFDDQFSVERPDGSNFTLKIRSTKLEDSAMYFCASSELQGPIELFFGEGSRLTVL.

This clone was counted once. V is TRBV19 and J is TRBJ2-7, with 9 positions matching TRBD2. Germline-derived CDR1 and CDR2 are LNHDA and SQIVND (reference sequence). J lost 4 bases, V lost 5 bases, and 0 bases had no gene match. The length of the CDR3 is 12 residues. CDR3 DNA sequence: TGTGCCAGTAGTGCGGGGGGGTACGAGCAGTACTTC. Protein: CASSAGGYEQYF.

The V gene is TRBV24-1, the J gene TRBJ1-2; TRBD1 aligns across 9 bases. The CDR3 is 13 amino acids. The germline gives CDR1 KGHDR, CDR2 SFDVKD. Trimming took 8 bases from V and 6 from J; bases not matched to a gene: 6. The CDR3 DNA reads as TGTGCCACCAACCACCGGGACAGGGATGGCTACACCTTC. Encoded protein: CATNHRDRDGYTF.

The rearrangement joins TRBV19 to TRBJ1-2; possibly TRBD1 for D (6 bases). The CDR3 contains 12 residues. Germline assignment: CDR1 LNHDA and CDR2 SQIVND (reference sequence). The V end lost 7 bases, the J end lost 7 bases, and 13 bases lay between the germline ends. CDR3 loop: CASTTGKAGYTF. CDR3 DNA: TGTGCCAGTACCACAGGGAAAGCTGGCTACACCTTC.

The rearrangement joins TRBV10-3 to TRBJ1-5, with D possibly being TRBD1 (6 bases). The germline V gene has CDR1 ENHRY and CDR2 SYGVKD. Trimming removed 5 bases from V and 4 bases from J, with 18 bases in between. The CDR3 sequence is 16 residues long. The CDR3 here is CAISTTGTPANQPQHF. CDR3 sequence (DNA): TGTGCCATCAGTACAACCGGGACACCGGCTAATCAGCCCCAGCATTTT.

The chain has TRBV28 and TRBJ1-2, with 7 bases matching TRBD1. There are 14 residues in the CDR3. V shed 5 bases, J shed 4 bases, and the junction held 7 bases outside the gene matches. Looked up from germline, CDR1 is MDHEN and CDR2 is SYDVKM. CDR3 residues: CASSGTAAPYGYTF. CDR3 in DNA: TGTGCCAGCAGTGGGACAGCCGCACCCTATGGCTACACCTTC.

The genes are TRBV29-1 and TRBJ2-3, with 7 bases fitting TRBD1. The CDR3 has 13 amino acids. J lost 7 bases, V lost 6 bases, and 10 bases had no gene match. Germline-derived CDR1 and CDR2 are SQVTM and ANQGSEA. This chain's CDR3 is CSVRDRQAYTQYF. The CDR3 DNA follows: TGCAGCGTCCGGGACAGACAAGCGTATACGCAGTATTTT.

This rearrangement joins TRBV2 to TRBJ1-5; possible D gene TRBD1, 5 bases. CDR3 size: 12 residues. Trimming took 4 bases from V and 9 from J, leaving 10 bases between them. Germline loops: CDR1 SNHLY, CDR2 FYNNEI. CDR3 sequence (DNA): TGTGCCAGCAGTGGGGGGGTGGGGCCCCAGCATTTT. Translation: CASSGGVGPQHF.

This chain joins TRBV10-3 and TRBJ1-1; D is ambiguous. The CDR3 is 12 residues long. Looked up from germline, CDR1 is ENHRY and CDR2 is SYGVKD. Trimming pared 2 bases from V and 7 bases from J, leaving 8 bases between. CDR3 protein: CAISEQQLEAFF. CDR3 DNA: TGTGCCATCAGTGAGCAACAGCTTGAAGCTTTCTTT.

This clone was detected ten times or more. The genes are TRBV6-5 and TRBJ2-7; 8 bases line up with TRBD1. Germline lookup yields CDR1 MNHEY and CDR2 SVGAGI. V lost 6 bases to trimming and J lost 5 bases; unmatched junction nucleotides: 9. The CDR3 loop spans 14 amino acids. The DNA of the CDR3 is TGTGCCAGCAGGGCAGGGGGCGACCTGAACGAGCAGTACTTC. Amino acids: CASRAGGDLNEQYF.

The chain combines TRBV5-1 with TRBJ2-2; a possible D gene is TRBD1 (6 bases). The CDR3 has 16 residues. Per the germline V gene, CDR1 is SGHRS and CDR2 is YFSETQ. The V and J ends lost 5 bases and 1 base respectively, with 15 bases between them. This CDR3 reads CASSPDRPKNTGELFF. Here the CDR3 DNA reads TGCGCCAGCAGTCCGGACAGACCTAAGAACACCGGGGAGCTGTTTTTT.